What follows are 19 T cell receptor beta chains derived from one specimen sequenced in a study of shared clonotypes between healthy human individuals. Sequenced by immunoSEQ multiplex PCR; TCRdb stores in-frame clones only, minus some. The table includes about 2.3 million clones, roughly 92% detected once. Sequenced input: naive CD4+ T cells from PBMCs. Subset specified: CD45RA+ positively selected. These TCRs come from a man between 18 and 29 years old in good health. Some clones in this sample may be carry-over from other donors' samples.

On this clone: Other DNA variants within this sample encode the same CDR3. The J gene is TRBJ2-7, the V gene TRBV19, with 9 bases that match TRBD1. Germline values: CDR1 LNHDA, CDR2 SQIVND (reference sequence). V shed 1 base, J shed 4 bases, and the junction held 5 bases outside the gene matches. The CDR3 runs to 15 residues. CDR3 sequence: CASSIAGTGIYEQYF. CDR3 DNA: TGTGCCAGTAGTATAGCGGGGACAGGGATTTACGAGCAGTACTTC. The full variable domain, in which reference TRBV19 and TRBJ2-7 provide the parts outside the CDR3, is DGGITQSPKYLFRKEGQNVTLSCEQNLNHDAMYWYRQDPGQGLRLIYYSQIVNDFQKGDIAEGYSVSREKKESFPLTVTSAQKNPTAFYLCASSIAGTGIYEQYFGPGTRLTVT.

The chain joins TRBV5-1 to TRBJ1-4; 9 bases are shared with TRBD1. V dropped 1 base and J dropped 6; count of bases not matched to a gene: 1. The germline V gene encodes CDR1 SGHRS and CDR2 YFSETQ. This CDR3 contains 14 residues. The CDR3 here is CASSLRDRDEKLFF. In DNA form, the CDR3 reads TGCGCCAGCAGCTTGAGGGACAGGGATGAAAAACTGTTTTTT.

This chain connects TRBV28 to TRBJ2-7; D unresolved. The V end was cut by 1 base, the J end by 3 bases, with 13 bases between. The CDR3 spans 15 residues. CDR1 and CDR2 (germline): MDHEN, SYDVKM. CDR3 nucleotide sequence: TGTGCCAGCAGTTTATATCAAAGTGCGAGCTACGAGCAGTACTTC. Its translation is CASSLYQSASYEQYF.

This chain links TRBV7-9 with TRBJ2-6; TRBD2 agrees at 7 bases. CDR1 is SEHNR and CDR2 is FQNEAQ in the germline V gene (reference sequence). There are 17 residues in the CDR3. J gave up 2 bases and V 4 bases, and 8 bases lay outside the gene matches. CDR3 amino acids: CASSSWGGDAGANVLTF. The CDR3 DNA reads TGTGCCAGCAGCTCCTGGGGAGGGGATGCTGGGGCCAACGTCCTGACTTTC.

Here the CDR3 reads CASGLVPAELTDTQYF. CDR3 sequence (DNA): TGTGCTAGTGGTTTGGTACCAGCGGAGCTAACAGATACGCAGTATTTT. This chain connects TRBV12-5 to TRBJ2-3; perhaps TRBD2 as D (5 bases). CDR3 length: 16 amino acids. Germline V CDR1 and CDR2: LGHNT, FRNRAP. V gave up 0 bases and J gave up 3 bases, with 13 bases separating them. Drawing the rest from reference TRBV12-5 and TRBJ2-3, the complete variable domain is DARVTQTPRHKVTEMGQEVTMRCQPILGHNTVFWYRQTMMQGLELLAYFRNRAPLDDSGMPKDRFSAEMPDATLATLKIQPSEPRDSAVYFCASGLVPAELTDTQYFGPGTRLTVL.

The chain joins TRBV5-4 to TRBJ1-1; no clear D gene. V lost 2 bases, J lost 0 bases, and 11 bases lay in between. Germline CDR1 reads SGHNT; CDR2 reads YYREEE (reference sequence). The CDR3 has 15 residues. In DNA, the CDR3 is TGTGCCAGCAGCTTCGGATCAGCAGTGAACACTGAAGCTTTCTTT. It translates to CASSFGSAVNTEAFF.

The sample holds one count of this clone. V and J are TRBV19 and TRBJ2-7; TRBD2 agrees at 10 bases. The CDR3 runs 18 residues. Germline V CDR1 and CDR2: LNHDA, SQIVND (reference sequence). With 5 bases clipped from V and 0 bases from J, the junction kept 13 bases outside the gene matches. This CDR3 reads CASSPTRGPSGSSYEQYF. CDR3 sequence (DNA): TGTGCCAGTAGTCCCACCAGGGGACCTAGCGGGAGCTCCTACGAGCAGTACTTC. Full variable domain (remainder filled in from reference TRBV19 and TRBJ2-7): DGGITQSPKYLFRKEGQNVTLSCEQNLNHDAMYWYRQDPGQGLRLIYYSQIVNDFQKGDIAEGYSVSREKKESFPLTVTSAQKNPTAFYLCASSPTRGPSGSSYEQYFGPGTRLTVT.

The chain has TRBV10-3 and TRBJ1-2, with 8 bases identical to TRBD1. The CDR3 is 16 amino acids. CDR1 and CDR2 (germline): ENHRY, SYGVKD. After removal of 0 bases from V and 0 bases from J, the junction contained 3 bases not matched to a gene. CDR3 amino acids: CAISESGTGSNYGYTF. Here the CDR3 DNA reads TGTGCCATCAGTGAGTCAGGGACAGGTTCTAACTATGGCTACACCTTC.

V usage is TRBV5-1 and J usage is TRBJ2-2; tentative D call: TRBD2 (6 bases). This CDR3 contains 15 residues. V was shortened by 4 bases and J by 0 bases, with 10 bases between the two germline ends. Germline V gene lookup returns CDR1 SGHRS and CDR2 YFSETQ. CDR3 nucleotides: TGCGCCAGCAGCCCGGGCGGGACGAACACCGGGGAGCTGTTTTTT. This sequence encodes CASSPGGTNTGELFF.

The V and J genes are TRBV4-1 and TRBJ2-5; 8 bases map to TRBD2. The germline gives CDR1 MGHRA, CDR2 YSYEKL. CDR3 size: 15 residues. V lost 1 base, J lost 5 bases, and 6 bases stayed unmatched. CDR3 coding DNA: TGCGCCAGCAGCCAAGTTAGCGGGATTGAGGAGACCCAGTACTTC. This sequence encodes CASSQVSGIEETQYF.

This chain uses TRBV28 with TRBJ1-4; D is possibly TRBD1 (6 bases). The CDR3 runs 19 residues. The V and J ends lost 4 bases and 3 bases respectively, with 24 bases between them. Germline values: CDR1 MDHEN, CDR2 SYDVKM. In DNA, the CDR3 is TGTGCCAGCAGTTCATTCAGGGGACGGCAAGGCTACCCTAATGAAAAACTGTTTTTT. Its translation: CASSSFRGRQGYPNEKLFF.

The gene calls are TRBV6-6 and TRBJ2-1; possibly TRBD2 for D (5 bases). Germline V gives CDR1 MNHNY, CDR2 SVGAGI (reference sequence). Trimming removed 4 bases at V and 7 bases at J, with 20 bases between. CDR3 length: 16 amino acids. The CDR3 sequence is CASSSHTPGIGNEQFF. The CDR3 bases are TGTGCCAGCAGTTCCCACACTCCGGGGATCGGGAATGAGCAGTTCTTC.

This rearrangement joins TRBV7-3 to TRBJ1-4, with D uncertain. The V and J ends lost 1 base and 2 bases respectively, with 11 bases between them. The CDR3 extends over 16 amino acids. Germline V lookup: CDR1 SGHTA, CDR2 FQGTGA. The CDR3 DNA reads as TGTGCCAGCAGCTTAATTGAGGGAACGACTAATGAAAAACTGTTTTTT. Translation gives CASSLIEGTTNEKLFF.

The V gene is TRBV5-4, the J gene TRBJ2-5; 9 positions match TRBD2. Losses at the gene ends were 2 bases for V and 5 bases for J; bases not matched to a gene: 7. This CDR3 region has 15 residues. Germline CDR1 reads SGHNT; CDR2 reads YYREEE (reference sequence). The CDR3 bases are TGTGCCAGCAGCTTTCTGGCGGGAGGGCAGGAGACCCAGTACTTC. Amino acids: CASSFLAGGQETQYF.

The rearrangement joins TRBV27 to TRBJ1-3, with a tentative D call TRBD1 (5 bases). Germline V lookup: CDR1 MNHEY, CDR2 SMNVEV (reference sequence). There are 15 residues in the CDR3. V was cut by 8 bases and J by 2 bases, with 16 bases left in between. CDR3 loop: CASSTLGGAGNTIYF. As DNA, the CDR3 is TGTGCCAGCTCAACCTTGGGGGGGGCTGGAAACACCATATATTTT.

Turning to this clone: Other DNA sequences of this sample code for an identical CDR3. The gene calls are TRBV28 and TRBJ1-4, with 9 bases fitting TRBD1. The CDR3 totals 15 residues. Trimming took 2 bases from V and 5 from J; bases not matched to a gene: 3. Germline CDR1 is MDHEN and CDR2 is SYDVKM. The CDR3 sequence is CASSLGGTGNEKLFF. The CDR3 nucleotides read TGTGCCAGCAGTTTAGGGGGGACAGGGAATGAAAAACTGTTTTTT.

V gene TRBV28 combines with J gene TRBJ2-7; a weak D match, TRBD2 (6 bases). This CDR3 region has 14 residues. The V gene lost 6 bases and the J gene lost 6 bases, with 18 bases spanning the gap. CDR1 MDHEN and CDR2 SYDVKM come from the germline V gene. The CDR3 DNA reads TGTGCCAGCAGACCGCGACGGGTCGGGAGCGAGCAGTACTTC. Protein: CASRPRRVGSEQYF.

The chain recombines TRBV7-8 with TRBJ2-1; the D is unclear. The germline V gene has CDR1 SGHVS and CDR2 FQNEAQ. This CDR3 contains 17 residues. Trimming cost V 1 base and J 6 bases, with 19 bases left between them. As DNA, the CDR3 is TGTGCCAGCAGCTTAGTTTTCCGACGGTCGAACGGCAATGAGCAGTTCTTC. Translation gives CASSLVFRRSNGNEQFF. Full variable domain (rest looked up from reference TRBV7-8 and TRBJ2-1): GAGVSQSPRYKVAKRGQDVALRCDPISGHVSLFWYQQALGQGPEFLTYFQNEAQLDKSGLPSDRFFAERPEGSVSTLKIQRTQQEDSAVYLCASSLVFRRSNGNEQFFGPGTRLTVL.

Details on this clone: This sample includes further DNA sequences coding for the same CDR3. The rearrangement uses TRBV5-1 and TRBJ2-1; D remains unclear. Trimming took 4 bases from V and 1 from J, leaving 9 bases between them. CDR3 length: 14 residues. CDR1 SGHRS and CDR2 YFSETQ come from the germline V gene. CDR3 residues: CASSVGSSYNEQFF. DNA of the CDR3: TGCGCCAGCAGCGTCGGGTCATCCTACAATGAGCAGTTCTTC.